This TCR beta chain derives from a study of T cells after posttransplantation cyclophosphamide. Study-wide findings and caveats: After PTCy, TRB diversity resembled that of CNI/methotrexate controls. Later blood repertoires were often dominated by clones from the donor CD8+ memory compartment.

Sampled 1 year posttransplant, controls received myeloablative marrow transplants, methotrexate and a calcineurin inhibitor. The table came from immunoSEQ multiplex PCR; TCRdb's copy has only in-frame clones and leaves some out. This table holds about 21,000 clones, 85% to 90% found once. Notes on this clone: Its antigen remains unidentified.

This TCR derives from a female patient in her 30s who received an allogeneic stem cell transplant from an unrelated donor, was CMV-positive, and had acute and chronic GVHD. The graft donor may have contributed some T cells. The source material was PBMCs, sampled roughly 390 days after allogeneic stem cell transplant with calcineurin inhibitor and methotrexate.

CDR3 residues: CASSVEGATSGSSNTGELFF. The CDR3 coding sequence is TGTGCCAGCAGCGTAGAGGGTGCGACTAGCGGGAGCTCGAACACCGGGGAGCTGTTTTTT. This chain connects TRBV9 to TRBJ2-2, with 12 bases matching TRBD2. V was clipped by 0 bases and J by 0 bases; unmatched bases: 9. CDR1 and CDR2 from the germline V gene are SGDLS and YYNGEE. The CDR3 has 20 residues.